These T cell receptor beta chains were read from a single sample in a study of blood T cells in healthy people across ages. Each CDR3 protein gets one entry after TCRdb re-called the 5' RACE reads with MiXCR. Counted here are some 690,000 distinct CDR3 sequences, about 20% occurring once; the ten biggest clones make up around a fifth. The sequenced material came from blood. These receptors came from a man between 65 and 79 years old in good health. CDR3s include the opening cysteine and the closing phenylalanine or tryptophan. The order of the fields is D gene, J gene, clone size, V gene, CDR3 protein, CDR3 DNA. The D gene is left open where the match is weak. The listing skips clone size in some rows; elsewhere it reads once, few, many or a size class.

d_call: TRBD1; j_call: TRBJ2-3; clone_size: few; v_call: TRBV20-1; cdr3_aa: CSAKLQGGADTQYF; cdr3_nt: TGCAGTGCTAAATTACAGGGGGGTGCAGATACGCAGTATTTT
d_call: .; j_call: TRBJ1-3; clone_size: few; v_call: TRBV5-6; cdr3_aa: CASSLARGIGGNTIYF; cdr3_nt: TGTGCCAGCAGCTTGGCCCGGGGAATTGGTGGAAACACCATATATTTT
d_call: TRBD2; j_call: TRBJ2-3; clone_size: few; v_call: TRBV29-1; cdr3_aa: CSIPGLSTDTQYF; cdr3_nt: TGCAGCATCCCGGGACTAAGCACAGATACGCAGTATTTT
d_call: .; j_call: TRBJ1-4; clone_size: .; v_call: TRBV5-1; cdr3_aa: CATLLVEKLFF; cdr3_nt: TGCGCCACTCTACTGGTCGAAAAACTGTTTTTT
d_call: .; j_call: TRBJ1-2; clone_size: few; v_call: TRBV12-3/TRBV12-4; cdr3_aa: CASSPGWSGGGYTF; cdr3_nt: TGTGCCAGCAGCCCCGGTTGGTCGGGAGGTGGCTACACCTTC
d_call: .; j_call: TRBJ2-3; clone_size: .; v_call: TRBV5-1; cdr3_aa: CASSPLGGGDTDTQYF; cdr3_nt: TGCGCCAGCAGCCCTCTCGGCGGGGGCGACACAGATACGCAGTATTTT
d_call: TRBD1; j_call: TRBJ1-2; clone_size: few; v_call: TRBV5-1; cdr3_aa: CASSRVPLTGGRDYGYTF; cdr3_nt: TGCGCCAGCAGCCGGGTGCCTCTGACAGGGGGCAGGGACTATGGCTACACCTTC
d_call: TRBD2; j_call: TRBJ2-3; clone_size: few; v_call: TRBV7-6; cdr3_aa: CASSLVVSSGKETRYF; cdr3_nt: TGTGCCAGCAGCTTAGTTGTGTCTAGCGGAAAAGAGACCCGGTACTTT
d_call: TRBD2; j_call: TRBJ2-3; clone_size: .; v_call: TRBV10-3; cdr3_aa: CAIRLAGVRDTQYF; cdr3_nt: TGTGCCATCAGACTAGCGGGAGTGCGGGATACGCAGTATTTT
d_call: .; j_call: TRBJ2-2; clone_size: many; v_call: TRBV24-1; cdr3_aa: CATSGGADTGELFF; cdr3_nt: TGTGCCACCAGTGGCGGGGCGGACACCGGGGAGCTGTTTTTT
d_call: .; j_call: TRBJ1-1; clone_size: .; v_call: TRBV29-1; cdr3_aa: CSVPGAWNTEAFF; cdr3_nt: TGCAGCGTCCCAGGGGCTTGGAACACTGAAGCTTTCTTT
d_call: .; j_call: TRBJ2-1; clone_size: .; v_call: TRBV3-1; cdr3_aa: CASSQDWQIKQFF; cdr3_nt: TGTGCCAGCAGCCAAGATTGGCAGATTAAGCAGTTCTTC
d_call: TRBD2; j_call: TRBJ2-3; clone_size: .; v_call: TRBV10-1; cdr3_aa: CASSETSGVDTQYF; cdr3_nt: TGCGCCAGCAGTGAAACTAGCGGGGTAGATACGCAGTATTTT
d_call: TRBD2; j_call: TRBJ2-1; clone_size: .; v_call: TRBV6-5; cdr3_aa: CASSYSWKLAGRGEQFF; cdr3_nt: TGTGCCAGCAGTTACTCGTGGAAACTAGCGGGTCGAGGTGAGCAGTTCTTC
d_call: TRBD1; j_call: TRBJ2-5; clone_size: .; v_call: TRBV12-3/TRBV12-4; cdr3_aa: CASSLDGQGPETQYF; cdr3_nt: TGTGCCAGCAGTTTAGACGGACAGGGCCCAGAGACCCAGTACTTC
d_call: .; j_call: TRBJ2-5; clone_size: few; v_call: TRBV12-3/TRBV12-4; cdr3_aa: CASSFRVWRETQYF; cdr3_nt: TGTGCCAGCAGTTTTAGGGTATGGCGAGAGACCCAGTACTTC
d_call: .; j_call: TRBJ2-7; clone_size: few; v_call: TRBV10-3; cdr3_aa: CAISEGLDLSYEQYF; cdr3_nt: TGTGCCATCAGTGAGGGATTAGACCTCTCCTACGAGCAGTACTTC
d_call: TRBD1; j_call: TRBJ2-3; clone_size: .; v_call: TRBV20-1; cdr3_aa: CSVTDRADTQYF; cdr3_nt: TGCAGTGTTACGGACAGGGCCGATACGCAGTATTTT
d_call: .; j_call: TRBJ1-3; clone_size: .; v_call: TRBV6-5; cdr3_aa: CASRPQGRSGNTIYF; cdr3_nt: TGTGCCAGCAGACCACAGGGCCGCTCTGGAAACACCATATATTTT
d_call: .; j_call: TRBJ1-1; clone_size: .; v_call: TRBV9; cdr3_aa: CASSVFIGGDGMNTEAFF; cdr3_nt: TGTGCCAGCAGCGTTTTTATCGGGGGCGACGGGATGAACACTGAAGCTTTCTTT
d_call: TRBD2; j_call: TRBJ2-2; clone_size: .; v_call: TRBV9; cdr3_aa: CASSARLALTGELFF; cdr3_nt: TGTGCCAGCAGCGCCAGACTAGCGCTCACCGGGGAGCTGTTTTTT
d_call: .; j_call: TRBJ2-1; clone_size: .; v_call: TRBV20-1; cdr3_aa: CSARRDFYYNEQFF; cdr3_nt: TGCAGTGCCAGGAGGGACTTCTACTACAATGAGCAGTTCTTC
d_call: TRBD1; j_call: TRBJ1-1; clone_size: .; v_call: TRBV5-1; cdr3_aa: CASSLTGGSTEAFF; cdr3_nt: TGCGCCAGCAGCCTGACAGGGGGGAGCACTGAAGCTTTCTTT
d_call: TRBD1; j_call: TRBJ2-7; clone_size: .; v_call: TRBV5-1; cdr3_aa: CASSTAGQGGSYEQYF; cdr3_nt: TGCGCCAGCAGCACTGCGGGACAGGGCGGTTCCTACGAGCAGTACTTC
d_call: TRBD2; j_call: TRBJ2-6; clone_size: .; v_call: TRBV7-2; cdr3_aa: CASSLRLAGGTGANVLTF; cdr3_nt: TGTGCCAGCAGCTTAAGACTAGCGGGGGGAACTGGGGCCAACGTCCTGACTTTC
d_call: .; j_call: TRBJ1-5; clone_size: .; v_call: TRBV7-2; cdr3_aa: CASSTDSYNQPQHF; cdr3_nt: TGTGCCAGCAGCACAGACTCATACAATCAGCCCCAGCATTTT
d_call: TRBD2; j_call: TRBJ2-1; clone_size: .; v_call: TRBV5-1; cdr3_aa: CASSLIAGIGEQFF; cdr3_nt: TGCGCCAGCAGCTTGATAGCGGGAATCGGTGAGCAGTTCTTC
d_call: TRBD1; j_call: TRBJ2-3; clone_size: .; v_call: TRBV27; cdr3_aa: CASGVDRGLARDTQYF; cdr3_nt: TGTGCCAGCGGAGTTGACAGGGGGCTTGCGAGAGATACGCAGTATTTT
d_call: .; j_call: TRBJ1-2; clone_size: .; v_call: TRBV4-2; cdr3_aa: CASSQDDRRHGYTF; cdr3_nt: TGTGCCAGCAGCCAAGACGACAGGCGACATGGCTACACCTTC
d_call: TRBD2; j_call: TRBJ2-3; clone_size: .; v_call: TRBV6-1; cdr3_aa: CATSGGISTDTQYF; cdr3_nt: TGTGCCACCAGCGGGGGGATTAGCACAGATACGCAGTATTTT